This T cell receptor (beta chain) was recorded in a study of T cells in Graves' hyperthyroidism and ophthalmopathy (dated by TCRdb to between 2018 and 2020). As for the study more broadly: Peripheral blood samples were taken at the time of initial diagnosis, prior to any treatment. To identify distinguishing TCR V-J signatures, a discovery cohort of about a hundred patients was used, comprising 43 with Graves' ophthalmopathy and about 59 with stable Graves' hyperthyroidism. An independent validation cohort of about 20 hyperthyroidism patients and approximately 16 patients who later progressed to ophthalmopathy tested prospective prediction of ophthalmopathy. For training and testing, the 100 or so patients in the discovery cohort were randomly divided in a 7:3 ratio. In addition, the study compared T-cell repertoires in thyroid tissue and in blood from a handful of Graves' hyperthyroidism patients. Following sampling, methimazole starting at 30 mg daily was given to hyperthyroidism patients, and high-dose intravenous methylprednisolone was given to ophthalmopathy patients. The paper reports TCR Vbeta CDR3 sequencing of 130 to 150 peripheral blood samples: around 45 ophthalmopathy, fewer than 80 hyperthyroidism and approximately 17 progressor patients. Points the paper makes about the study in general: Sample size was not statistically predetermined, and investigators were not blinded to group allocation. Most expanded thyroid clonotypes (frequency above 0.001) were also detected in blood, suggesting blood repertoires may reflect thyroid immune responses. In cross-validation, a model built on a 13 V-J signature told ophthalmopathy apart from stable hyperthyroidism with over 85% sensitivity and roughly 83% specificity, and in testing the same model reached 80%/75%. During validation, the model predicted progression to ophthalmopathy a median of around 7 months ahead of onset, with just under 71% sensitivity and 72.22% specificity.

CDR1 is given as SGHAT and CDR2 as FQDESV, both from the germline V gene (reference sequence). V has 1 base trimmed and J has 3 bases trimmed; junction bases matching no gene number 19. Counted from cysteine to phenylalanine, this CDR3 has 20 amino acids. The entry retains the CDR3 DNA only, 60 bases that are in frame from base 1. Amplification of TCR beta CDR3 regions was carried out from RNA transcripts. The TCR CDR3 was subjected to a first round of RT-PCR using the HTBI primer set and the Qiagen OneStep RT-PCR kit. The libraries were constructed in a second round of multiplex PCR and then size-selected and purified. Sequencing of the libraries was done on an Illumina HiSeq2000 using paired-end 100 bp reads. For the original study's pipeline: SOAPnuke was used to process the raw data, throwing out any read that contained adapters or uncalled bases, had a mean Phred below 15, or lacked an exact constant-primer or identifier match. High-quality paired reads were merged using COPE v1.2.5, and each unique nucleotide sequence was defined as a clonotype. Clonotypes were aligned to IMGT TRBV, TRBD and TRBJ reference segments using MiTCR v1.1. Only V-J combinations with frequency above 0.0001, covering about 99% of repertoires, were analysed. The TCS score was defined as the ratio of F50 (clonal expansion) to E x V (chaos), calculated using BLOSUM62-based TCRdist between CDR3 peptides within each V-J. Welch's t-statistics and random forest reduced 514 V-J features to 13, which were used in a naive Bayes classifier (R e1071). Using fastp trimming at Q25 and MiXCR clonotype assembly, TCRdb reanalyzed the public sequencing data and kept in-frame beta chains. Each entry is one CDR3 protein sequence, shown with its most common DNA and genes. TCRdb assigned the V and J calls; the authors' analysis was not used. The sample table records some 360,000 distinct CDR3 sequences; about a sixth of these occur just once. The ten most abundant clones make up around a sixth of the sample.

This clonotype was seen at least ten times. The antigen it binds to is not known. No base quality values were provided; no much bigger clone lies one nucleotide off. Ophthalmopathy patients had moderately to severely active disease, Clinical Activity Score of at least 3, NOSPECS grade of at least 4, and duration under 3 months. The study excluded patients with uncontrolled infections, other autoimmune diseases, pregnancy or lactation. Clinical symptoms, serum thyroxine and TRAb, thyroid ultrasound, and orbital computed tomography formed the basis for the diagnoses. PBMCs were isolated from 7.5 to 10 ml of fresh peripheral blood by Ficoll-Paque density gradient centrifugation. Total RNA was extracted using Trizol reagent, and RNA quality was assessed on an Agilent 2100 Bioanalyzer.

The sequence derives from a middle-aged woman with Graves' ophthalmopathy. The source material was blood. The rearranged segments are TRBV11-1 and TRBJ1-1, and 8 junctional nucleotides match TRBD1. The CDR3 in this case is CASSLGSLEQGDQADTEAFF. The DNA sequence is TGTGCCAGCAGCTTAGGCTCCCTGGAACAGGGGGATCAAGCGGACACTGAAGCTTTCTTT.